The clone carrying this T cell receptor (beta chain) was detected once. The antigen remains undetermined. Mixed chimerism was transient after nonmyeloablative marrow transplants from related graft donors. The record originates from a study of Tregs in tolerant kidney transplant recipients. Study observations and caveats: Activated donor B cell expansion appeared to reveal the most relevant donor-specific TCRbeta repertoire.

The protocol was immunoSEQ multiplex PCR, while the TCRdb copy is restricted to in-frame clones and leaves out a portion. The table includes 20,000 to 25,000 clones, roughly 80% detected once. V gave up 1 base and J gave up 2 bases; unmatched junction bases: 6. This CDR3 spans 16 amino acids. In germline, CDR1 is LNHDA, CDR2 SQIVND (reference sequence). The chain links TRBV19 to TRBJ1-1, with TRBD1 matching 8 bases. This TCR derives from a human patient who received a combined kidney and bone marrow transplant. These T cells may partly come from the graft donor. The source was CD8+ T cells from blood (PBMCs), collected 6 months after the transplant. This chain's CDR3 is CASSIVVTGVNTEAFF. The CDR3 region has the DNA TGTGCCAGTAGTATAGTTGTGACAGGGGTAAACACTGAAGCTTTCTTT.